Presented here are 5 T cell receptor beta chains from one specimen sequenced in a study of shared clonotypes between healthy human individuals. Sequenced by immunoSEQ multiplex PCR; TCRdb stores in-frame clones only, minus some. In the table there are fewer than 3 million clones, roughly 90% of which are singletons. Sequencing used naive CD4+ T cells from PBMCs. The subset was: CD45RA+ positively selected. These receptor sequences come from a man younger than 30 in good health. Some clones in this sample may be carry-over from other donors' samples.

The chain carries TRBV5-1 and TRBJ1-2, with 9 bases identical to TRBD1. This CDR3 comprises 16 residues. Trimming removed 4 bases from V and 1 base from J; junction bases left unmatched: 8. The germline V gene has CDR1 SGHRS and CDR2 YFSETQ. For the CDR3, the DNA is TGCGCCAGCAGCCCGGTAGGGACAGGGTTTAACTATGGCTACACCTTC. Its protein product is CASSPVGTGFNYGYTF.

This sequence joins TRBV5-1 and TRBJ2-3; the D is unclear. The CDR3 is 15 amino acids. V was clipped by 0 bases and J by 1 base, with 9 bases between them. Germline CDR1 reads SGHRS; CDR2 reads YFSETQ. The CDR3 region is CASSLGLPGTDTQYF. For the CDR3, the DNA is TGCGCCAGCAGCTTGGGCCTGCCGGGCACAGATACGCAGTATTTT.

This chain links TRBV7-2 with TRBJ2-5; a possible D gene is TRBD1 (6 bases). The CDR3 is made up of 15 amino acids. Germline CDR1 SGHTA, CDR2 FQGNSA. V lost 6 bases, J lost 5 bases, and 19 bases lay in between. The CDR3 here is CASRPGTRIGETQYF. CDR3 DNA: TGTGCCAGCAGACCCGGGACACGGATCGGGGAGACCCAGTACTTC.

This chain uses TRBV5-1 with TRBJ1-1; possible D gene TRBD1, 5 bases. The CDR3 extends over 13 amino acids. Trimming cost V 4 bases and J 7 bases, with 14 bases left between them. Germline CDR1 reads SGHRS; CDR2 reads YFSETQ. In DNA, the CDR3 is TGCGCCAGCAGCCGAGCCTCGGGGGGTGAAGCTTTCTTT. This codes for CASSRASGGEAFF.

This rearrangement joins TRBV4-1 to TRBJ1-2; D is ambiguous. V lost 0 bases to trimming and J lost 2 bases, with 7 bases between them. The CDR3 contains 14 residues. Germline CDR1 MGHRA, CDR2 YSYEKL. CDR3 amino acids: CASSQDVQNYGYTF. The CDR3 DNA sequence: TGCGCCAGCAGCCAAGATGTCCAGAACTATGGCTACACCTTC.